The subject of this entry is one TCR beta chain. Its antigen is not identified. The sample comes from a study of cytomegalovirus exposure and HLA in healthy donors. Looking at the study overall: Roughly 180 million T cells yielded about 120 million unique TCR beta sequences, as an earlier analysis found. From HLA-typed donors, an early data release held about 85 million unique TCRs.

Researchers ran the PCR with 60 Vbeta and 13 Jbeta primers. Using immunoSEQ multiplex PCR, the repertoire was profiled, and TCRdb retains in-frame clones only, with some absent. Among approximately 85,000 clones, 80% were seen once, and the ten largest hold more than 20%. Study-wide results and caveats: In an earlier analysis, productive rearrangement rates for most beta V segments clustered near 87% or 30%.

The CDR3 extends over 12 amino acids. Germline lookup yields CDR1 MNHEY and CDR2 SVGAGI. J lost 14 bases, V lost 1 base, and 6 bases had no gene match. The sequencing input was PBMCs. The receptor was derived from a woman aged 45 to 65 in good health and CMV-seropositive. The chain joins TRBV6-5 to TRBJ1-2, with 8 bases that match TRBD1. CDR3 nucleotide sequence: TGTGCCAGCAGTTACTGGACAGGGATAGAGACCTTC. Translating gives CASSYWTGIETF.